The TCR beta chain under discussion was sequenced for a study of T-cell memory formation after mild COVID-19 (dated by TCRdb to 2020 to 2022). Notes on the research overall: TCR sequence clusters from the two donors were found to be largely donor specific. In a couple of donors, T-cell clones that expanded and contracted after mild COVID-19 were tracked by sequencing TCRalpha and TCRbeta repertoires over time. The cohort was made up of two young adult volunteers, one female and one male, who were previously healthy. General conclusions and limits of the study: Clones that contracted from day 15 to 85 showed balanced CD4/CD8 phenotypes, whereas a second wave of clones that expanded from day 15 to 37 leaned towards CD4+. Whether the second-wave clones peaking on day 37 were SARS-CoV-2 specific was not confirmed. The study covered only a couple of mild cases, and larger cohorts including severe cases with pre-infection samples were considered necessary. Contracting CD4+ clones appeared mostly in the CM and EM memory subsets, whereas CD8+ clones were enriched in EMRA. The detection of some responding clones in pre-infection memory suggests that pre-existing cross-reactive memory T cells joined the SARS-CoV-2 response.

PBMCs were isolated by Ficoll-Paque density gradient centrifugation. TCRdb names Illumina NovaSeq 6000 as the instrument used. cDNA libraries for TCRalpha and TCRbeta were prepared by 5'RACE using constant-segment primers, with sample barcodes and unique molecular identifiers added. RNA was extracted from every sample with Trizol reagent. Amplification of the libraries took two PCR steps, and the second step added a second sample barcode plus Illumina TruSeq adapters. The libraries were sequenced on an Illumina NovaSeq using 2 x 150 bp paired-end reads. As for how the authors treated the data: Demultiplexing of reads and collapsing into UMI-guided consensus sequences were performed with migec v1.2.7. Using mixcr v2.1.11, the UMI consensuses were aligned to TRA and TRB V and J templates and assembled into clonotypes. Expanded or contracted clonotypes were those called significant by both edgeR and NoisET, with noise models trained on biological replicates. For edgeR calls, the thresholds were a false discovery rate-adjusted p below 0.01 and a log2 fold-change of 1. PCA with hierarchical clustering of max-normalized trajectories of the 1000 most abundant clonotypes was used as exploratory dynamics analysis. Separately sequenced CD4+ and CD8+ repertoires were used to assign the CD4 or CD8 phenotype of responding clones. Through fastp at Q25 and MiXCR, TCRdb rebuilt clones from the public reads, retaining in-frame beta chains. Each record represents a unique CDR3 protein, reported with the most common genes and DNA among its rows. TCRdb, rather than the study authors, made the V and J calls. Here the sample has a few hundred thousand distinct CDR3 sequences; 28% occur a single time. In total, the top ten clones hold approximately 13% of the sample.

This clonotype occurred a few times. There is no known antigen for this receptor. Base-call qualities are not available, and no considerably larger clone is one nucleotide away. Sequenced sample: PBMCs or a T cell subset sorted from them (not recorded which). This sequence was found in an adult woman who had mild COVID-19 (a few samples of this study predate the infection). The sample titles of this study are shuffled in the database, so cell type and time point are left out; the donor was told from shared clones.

The CDR3 is CASTQGFLSTEAFF. The nucleotides are TGCGCCAGCACACAGGGATTTTTGAGCACTGAAGCTTTCTTT. The chain uses TRBV4-1 and TRBJ1-1; TRBD1 could be the D gene, as 6 bases match. Including the terminal cysteine and phenylalanine, the CDR3 comprises 14 residues. Only the CDR3 DNA stays, 42 bases, in frame from base 1. The junction carries 16 bases between V and J, which are trimmed by 7 bases and 4 bases respectively. For CDR1 and CDR2, the germline V gene lists MGHRA and YSYEKL.